Sequencing of this T cell receptor beta chain was carried out in a study of cytomegalovirus exposure and HLA in healthy donors. Overall study results and limits: Upon later analysis, TCR association rates were observed to vary by HLA locus, being highest for DRB1 and lowest for HLA-C.

Note on this clone: Antigen unknown.

Per the germline V gene, CDR1 is SGDLS and CDR2 is YYNGEE. With 0 bases removed from V and 4 bases from J, the gap between germline ends came to 11 bases. The CDR3 sequence is 14 residues long. PCR was performed using 60 Vbeta and 13 Jbeta primers. Only in-frame clones appear in the TCRdb table, and some are missing; sequencing was by immunoSEQ multiplex PCR. The sample carries more than 80,000 clones, 60% to 75% recorded once. Sample: PBMCs. The V gene is TRBV9, the J gene TRBJ2-7, with D perhaps matching TRBD2 (5 bases). The source of this sequence is a man between 60 and 75 years old in good health and CMV-seronegative. The CDR3 is CASSVGIGEYEQYF. The CDR3 DNA is TGTGCCAGCAGCGTAGGAATTGGGGAGTACGAGCAGTACTTC.